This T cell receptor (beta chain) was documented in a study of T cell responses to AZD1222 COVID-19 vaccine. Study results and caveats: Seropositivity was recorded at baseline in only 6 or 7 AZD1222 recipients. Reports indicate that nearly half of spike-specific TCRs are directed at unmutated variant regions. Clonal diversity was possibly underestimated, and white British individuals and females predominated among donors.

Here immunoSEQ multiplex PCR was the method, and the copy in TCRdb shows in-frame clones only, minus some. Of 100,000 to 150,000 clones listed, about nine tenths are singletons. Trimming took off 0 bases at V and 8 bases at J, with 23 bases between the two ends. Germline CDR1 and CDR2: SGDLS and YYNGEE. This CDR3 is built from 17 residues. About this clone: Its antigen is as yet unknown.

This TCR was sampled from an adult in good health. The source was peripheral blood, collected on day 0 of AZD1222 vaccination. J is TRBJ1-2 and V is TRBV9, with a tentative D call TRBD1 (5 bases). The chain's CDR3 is CASSVVAREGRAGGYTF. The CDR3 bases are TGTGCCAGCAGCGTAGTCGCCCGGGAGGGCAGGGCAGGGGGCTACACCTTC.